This T cell receptor beta chain was identified during a study of cytomegalovirus exposure and HLA in healthy donors. On the study more broadly: Early release data held about 85 million unique TCRs from HLA-typed donors.

PCR was performed using 60 Vbeta and 13 Jbeta primers. In the study's own analysis: Later, an analysis found roughly 80 million unique TCR beta chains, and about 10 million of these were shared. Data came from immunoSEQ multiplex PCR; TCRdb stores just in-frame clones and leaves some out. V and J calls and clone size are as listed in that table; D and trimming were resolved from the DNA. The top ten hold 5.8% of the sample, which has about 120,000 clones, 77% seen once. J was trimmed by 4 bases and V by 0 bases; bases with no gene match: 8. The CDR3 spans 16 residues. CDR1 SGHRS and CDR2 YFSETQ come from the germline V gene.

The chain combines TRBV5-1 with TRBJ1-2, with 8 bases lining up with TRBD1. The sequence came from a man younger than 30 in good health and CMV-seropositive. Sequencing was carried out using PBMCs. The CDR3 loop is CASSLAEGQEIYGYTF. The CDR3, as DNA: TGCGCCAGCAGCTTGGCCGAGGGACAGGAGATCTATGGCTACACCTTC. The variable domain in full, completed from reference TRBV5-1 and TRBJ1-2, reads KAGVTQTPRYLIKTRGQQVTLSCSPISGHRSVSWYQQTPGQGLQFLFEYFSETQRNKGNFPGRFSGRQFSNSRSEMNVSTLELGDSALYLCASSLAEGQEIYGYTFGSGTRLTVV.